The 6 T cell receptor beta chains presented below share a single source sample, sequenced in a study of T cell changes during pregnancy in multiple sclerosis. Profiling relied on immunoSEQ multiplex PCR, and the TCRdb table lists in-frame clones only, not all of them. The sample includes about 39,000 clones, about 91% of them seen just once. The sequencing here drew on CD4+ T cells from peripheral blood mononuclear cells, taken after pregnancy. The source of these receptors is a female donor in good health, enrolled as a control in a pregnancy study.

This clone was found once. The chain employs TRBV18 and TRBJ2-7; D not certain. Trimming removed 1 base from V and 6 bases from J, with 13 bases in between. CDR3 length: 14 amino acids. Germline assignment: CDR1 KGHSH and CDR2 LQKENI. This CDR3 reads CASSPQAGAGEQYF. In DNA form, the CDR3 reads TGTGCCAGCTCACCACAGGCAGGCGCTGGCGAGCAGTACTTC. The full variable domain, rest sourced from reference TRBV18 and TRBJ2-7, is NAGVMQNPRHLVRRRGQEARLRCSPMKGHSHVYWYRQLPEEGLKFMVYLQKENIIDESGMPKERFSAEFPKEGPSILRIQQVVRGDSAAYFCASSPQAGAGEQYFGPGTRLTVT.

DNA for the CDR3: TGTGCCACCAGCAGAGATAGGACTTCTTCGACTGAGCAGTTCTTC. It translates to CATSRDRTSSTEQFF. V and J are TRBV15 and TRBJ2-1; D is possibly TRBD2 (5 bases). The V end was cut by 0 bases, the J end by 9 bases, with 15 bases between. Germline CDR1 and CDR2: LNHNV and YYDKDF (reference sequence). The CDR3 consists of 15 residues.

The chain is built from TRBV6-5 and TRBJ1-6; D remains ambiguous. The CDR3 contains 13 residues. Germline V CDR1 and CDR2: MNHEY, SVGAGI. The V end lost 6 bases, the J end lost 13 bases, and 16 bases lay between the germline ends. The CDR3 sequence is CASRPDLVAPLHF. As DNA, the CDR3 is TGTGCCAGCAGGCCCGATCTGGTAGCGCCCCTCCACTTT.

The V gene is TRBV7-9, the J gene TRBJ1-1; maybe TRBD1 (5 bases). The CDR3 loop spans 13 amino acids. The germline V gene has CDR1 SEHNR and CDR2 FQNEAQ (reference sequence). Deletions cut 5 bases from V and 1 base from J, with 8 bases between. CDR3 residues: CASSLTGNTEAFF. The CDR3, as DNA: TGTGCCAGCAGCCTTACAGGGAACACTGAAGCTTTCTTT.

This chain joins TRBV5-4 and TRBJ1-1, with no clear D. V lost 4 bases, J lost 0 bases, and 7 bases lay in between. The CDR3 covers 13 residues. Germline CDR1 and CDR2: SGHNT and YYREEE (reference sequence). In DNA form, the CDR3 reads TGTGCCAGCAGCGACGGGGTGAACACTGAAGCTTTCTTT. Amino acid sequence: CASSDGVNTEAFF.

The chain links TRBV6-6 to TRBJ1-1; a possible D gene is TRBD1 (5 bases). The CDR3 contains 14 residues. Per germline, CDR1 MNHNY and CDR2 SVGAGI (reference sequence). Trimming took off 6 bases at V and 7 bases at J, with 18 bases between the two ends. CDR3 sequence: CASRGGLGEDEAFF. In DNA, the CDR3 is TGTGCCAGCAGGGGGGGGTTGGGAGAAGATGAAGCTTTCTTT.